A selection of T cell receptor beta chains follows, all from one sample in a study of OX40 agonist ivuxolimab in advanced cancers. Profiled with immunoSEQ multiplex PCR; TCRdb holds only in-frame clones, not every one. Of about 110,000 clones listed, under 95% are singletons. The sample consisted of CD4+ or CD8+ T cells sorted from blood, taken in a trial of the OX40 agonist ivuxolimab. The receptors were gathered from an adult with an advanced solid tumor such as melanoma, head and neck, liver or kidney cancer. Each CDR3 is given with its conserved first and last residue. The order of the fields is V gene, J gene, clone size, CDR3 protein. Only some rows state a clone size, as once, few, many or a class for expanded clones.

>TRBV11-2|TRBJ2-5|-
CASSFGLGTARQETQYF
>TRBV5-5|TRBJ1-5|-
CASSPIREDQPQHF
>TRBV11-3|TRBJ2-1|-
CASSLFPGLASNEQFF
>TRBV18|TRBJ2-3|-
CASSPLPGGVYTDTQYF
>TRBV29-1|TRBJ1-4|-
CSANYGPNEKLFF
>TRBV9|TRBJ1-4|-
CASSRGQGPEKLFF
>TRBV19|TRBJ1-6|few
CASRTGQDNSPLHF
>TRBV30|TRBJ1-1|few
CAWSEGYNTEAFF
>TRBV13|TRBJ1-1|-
CASSLIRNTEAFF
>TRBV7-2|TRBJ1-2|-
CASSLAGGAYGYTF
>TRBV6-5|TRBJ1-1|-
CASSHTQGTTEAFF
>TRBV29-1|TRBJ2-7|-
CSVTGAPYEQYF
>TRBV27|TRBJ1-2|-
CASSPGTAIHGYTF
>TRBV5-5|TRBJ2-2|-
CASSLSGSTGELFF
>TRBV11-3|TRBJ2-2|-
CASSPGVTGELFF
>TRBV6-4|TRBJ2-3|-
CASSRGLADTQYF
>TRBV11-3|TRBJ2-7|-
CASRMDKAHYEQYF
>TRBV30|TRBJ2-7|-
CAWSFAGTPAYEQYF